This record looks at one T cell receptor beta chain sequence and its context. Its specificity is unknown. This same CDR3 is encoded by further DNA sequences in the sample. This sample stems from a study of vaccination effects on CD4 cells after COVID-19. The wider study: A median of 72 days separated the second dose and sampling.

This CDR3 has 14 amino acids. V lost 5 bases, J lost 8 bases, and 15 bases lay in between. From germline, CDR1 is LNHDA and CDR2 SQIVND (reference sequence). Before sequencing took place, the ViraFEST assay used viral peptide pools to expand antigen-specific CD4+ T cells. The authors isolated CD4+ T cells after around nine days of culture. The participants, recipients of two vaccine doses, got either BNT162b2 or mRNA-1273. Each vaccine recipient was nucleocapsid antibody negative and had no prior SARS-CoV-2 infection. Supplemented with roughly 10 IU/ml IL-2 and 8 to 10 ug/ml peptides, around 2 million PBMC per well were kept in culture. IL-2 medium supplanted half the medium on days 3 and 7. Only in-frame clones appear in the TCRdb table, and some are missing; sequencing was by immunoSEQ multiplex PCR. The table lists about 69,000 clones, about 67% of them singletons.

The rearrangement links TRBV19 to TRBJ1-4; possible D gene TRBD1, 6 bases. The origin of this receptor is a human donor who received a COVID-19 vaccine. This specimen was CD4+ T cells from PBMCs cultured with HCoV-229E spike peptides, taken after COVID-19 vaccination. The CDR3: CASSLGATGEKLFF. For the CDR3, the DNA is TGTGCCAGTAGTCTGGGGGCCACAGGAGAAAAACTGTTTTTT.